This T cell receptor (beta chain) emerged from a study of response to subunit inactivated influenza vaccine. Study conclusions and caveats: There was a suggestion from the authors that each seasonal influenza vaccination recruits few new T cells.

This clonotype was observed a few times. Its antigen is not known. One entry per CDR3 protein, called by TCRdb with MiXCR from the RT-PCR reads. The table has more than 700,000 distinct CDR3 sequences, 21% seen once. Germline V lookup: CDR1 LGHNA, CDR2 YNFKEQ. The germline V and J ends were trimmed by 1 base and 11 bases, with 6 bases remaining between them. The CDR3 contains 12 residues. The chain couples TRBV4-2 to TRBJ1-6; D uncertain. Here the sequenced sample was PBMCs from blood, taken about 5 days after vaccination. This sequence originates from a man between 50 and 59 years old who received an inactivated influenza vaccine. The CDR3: CASSQVGAPLHF. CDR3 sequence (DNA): TGTGCCAGCAGCCAAGTCGGGGCACCCCTCCACTTT.